The 5 T cell receptor beta chains below were found in one sample sequenced in a study of blood T cells in healthy people across ages. A second PCR, run for about 7 to 12 cycles, used a sample-barcoded 5' primer plus a J-beta primer mix. TCRdb fed the 5' RACE reads into MiXCR, producing one record per CDR3 protein. The data contain over 1,500,000 distinct CDR3 sequences, 49% of them seen just once; the ten biggest clones take up less than 2.5%. The sample taken for sequencing was blood. These TCRs come from a woman in her thirties or forties in good health.

Only a few counts were recorded for this clonotype. This chain links TRBV29-1 with TRBJ2-1; maybe TRBD1 (5 bases). CDR3 length: 14 residues. The germline CDR1 and CDR2 sequences are SQVTM and ANQGSEA. The V and J ends lost 6 bases and 6 bases respectively, with 18 bases between them. The CDR3 DNA sequence: TGCAGCGTCAACCGACAGCTGGGGCCCAATGAGCAGTTCTTC. Residues: CSVNRQLGPNEQFF.

A remark on this clonotype: One end of the junction varies from germline; a read error may be responsible. The CDR3 bases are TGTGCTAGCAGCCTGAGCGGGGGGAGCTCCCACAATGAGCAGTTCTTC. Amino acid sequence: CASSLSGGSSHNEQFF. V and J are TRBV7-7 and TRBJ2-1; 9 nucleotides match TRBD2. The V gene's germline CDR1 is SSHAT and CDR2 FNYEAQ (reference sequence). The CDR3 is 16 amino acids.

V is TRBV7-9 and J is TRBJ2-1; D call uncertain. The CDR3 loop spans 12 amino acids. Germline V gives CDR1 SEHNR, CDR2 FQNEAQ (reference sequence). V lost 2 bases to trimming and J lost 9 bases, with 8 bases between them. CDR3 residues: CASSLKLLEQFF. DNA for the CDR3: TGTGCCAGCAGCTTAAAGCTCCTTGAGCAGTTCTTC.

This sequence joins TRBV28 and TRBJ2-7; perhaps TRBD2 as D (6 bases). Trimming shortened V by 2 bases and J by 6 bases, and 14 bases separated the two germline ends. The CDR3 extends over 14 amino acids. The germline gives CDR1 MDHEN, CDR2 SYDVKM. The CDR3 region has the DNA TGTGCCAGCAGTTTAGCCGGCGGGGCGGCCGAGCAGTACTTC. Encoded protein: CASSLAGGAAEQYF.

This rearrangement joins TRBV9 to TRBJ2-5, with TRBD1 as a possible D gene (5 bases). Germline V gene sequence: CDR1 SGDLS, CDR2 YYNGEE. The CDR3 is 14 amino acids. V was trimmed by 4 bases and J by 5 bases, leaving 15 bases between them. CDR3: CASSPHWGSETQYF. The CDR3 nucleotides are TGTGCCAGCAGCCCCCACTGGGGCAGCGAGACCCAGTACTTC.